This T cell receptor (beta chain) was retrieved from a study of blood T cell repertoires in COVID-19. Only in-frame clones appear in the TCRdb table, and some are missing; sequencing was by immunoSEQ multiplex PCR. The table has around 250,000 clones, over 75% seen once; the top ten hold approximately 2%. V was shortened by 5 bases and J by 0 bases, with 11 bases between the two germline ends. There are 13 residues in the CDR3. Germline V gene sequence: CDR1 SQVTM, CDR2 ANQGSEA. This clone was observed a single time. Cohort placement rested on clinical history that participants reported themselves. The material sequenced was PBMCs or T cells enriched from blood (not recorded which). The sequence came from a woman in her fifties or sixties who had recovered from COVID-19. This chain joins TRBV29-1 and TRBJ2-7; a possible D gene is TRBD1 (6 bases). DNA for the CDR3: TGCAGCGTTTCACAGGGTATCTCCTACGAGCAGTACTTC. It is translated as CSVSQGISYEQYF.